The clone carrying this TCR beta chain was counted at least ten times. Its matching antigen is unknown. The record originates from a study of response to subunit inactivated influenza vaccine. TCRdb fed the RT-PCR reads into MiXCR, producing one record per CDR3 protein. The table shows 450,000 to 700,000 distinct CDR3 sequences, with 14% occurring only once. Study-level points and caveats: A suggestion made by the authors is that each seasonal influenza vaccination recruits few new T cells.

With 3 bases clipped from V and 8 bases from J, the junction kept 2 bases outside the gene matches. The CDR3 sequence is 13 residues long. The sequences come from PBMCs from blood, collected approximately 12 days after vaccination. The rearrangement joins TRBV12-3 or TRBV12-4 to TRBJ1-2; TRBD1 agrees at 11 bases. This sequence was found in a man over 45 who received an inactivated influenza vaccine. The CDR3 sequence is CASSLGTGGGYTF. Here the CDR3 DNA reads TGTGCCAGCAGTTTGGGGACAGGGGGGGGCTACACCTTC.